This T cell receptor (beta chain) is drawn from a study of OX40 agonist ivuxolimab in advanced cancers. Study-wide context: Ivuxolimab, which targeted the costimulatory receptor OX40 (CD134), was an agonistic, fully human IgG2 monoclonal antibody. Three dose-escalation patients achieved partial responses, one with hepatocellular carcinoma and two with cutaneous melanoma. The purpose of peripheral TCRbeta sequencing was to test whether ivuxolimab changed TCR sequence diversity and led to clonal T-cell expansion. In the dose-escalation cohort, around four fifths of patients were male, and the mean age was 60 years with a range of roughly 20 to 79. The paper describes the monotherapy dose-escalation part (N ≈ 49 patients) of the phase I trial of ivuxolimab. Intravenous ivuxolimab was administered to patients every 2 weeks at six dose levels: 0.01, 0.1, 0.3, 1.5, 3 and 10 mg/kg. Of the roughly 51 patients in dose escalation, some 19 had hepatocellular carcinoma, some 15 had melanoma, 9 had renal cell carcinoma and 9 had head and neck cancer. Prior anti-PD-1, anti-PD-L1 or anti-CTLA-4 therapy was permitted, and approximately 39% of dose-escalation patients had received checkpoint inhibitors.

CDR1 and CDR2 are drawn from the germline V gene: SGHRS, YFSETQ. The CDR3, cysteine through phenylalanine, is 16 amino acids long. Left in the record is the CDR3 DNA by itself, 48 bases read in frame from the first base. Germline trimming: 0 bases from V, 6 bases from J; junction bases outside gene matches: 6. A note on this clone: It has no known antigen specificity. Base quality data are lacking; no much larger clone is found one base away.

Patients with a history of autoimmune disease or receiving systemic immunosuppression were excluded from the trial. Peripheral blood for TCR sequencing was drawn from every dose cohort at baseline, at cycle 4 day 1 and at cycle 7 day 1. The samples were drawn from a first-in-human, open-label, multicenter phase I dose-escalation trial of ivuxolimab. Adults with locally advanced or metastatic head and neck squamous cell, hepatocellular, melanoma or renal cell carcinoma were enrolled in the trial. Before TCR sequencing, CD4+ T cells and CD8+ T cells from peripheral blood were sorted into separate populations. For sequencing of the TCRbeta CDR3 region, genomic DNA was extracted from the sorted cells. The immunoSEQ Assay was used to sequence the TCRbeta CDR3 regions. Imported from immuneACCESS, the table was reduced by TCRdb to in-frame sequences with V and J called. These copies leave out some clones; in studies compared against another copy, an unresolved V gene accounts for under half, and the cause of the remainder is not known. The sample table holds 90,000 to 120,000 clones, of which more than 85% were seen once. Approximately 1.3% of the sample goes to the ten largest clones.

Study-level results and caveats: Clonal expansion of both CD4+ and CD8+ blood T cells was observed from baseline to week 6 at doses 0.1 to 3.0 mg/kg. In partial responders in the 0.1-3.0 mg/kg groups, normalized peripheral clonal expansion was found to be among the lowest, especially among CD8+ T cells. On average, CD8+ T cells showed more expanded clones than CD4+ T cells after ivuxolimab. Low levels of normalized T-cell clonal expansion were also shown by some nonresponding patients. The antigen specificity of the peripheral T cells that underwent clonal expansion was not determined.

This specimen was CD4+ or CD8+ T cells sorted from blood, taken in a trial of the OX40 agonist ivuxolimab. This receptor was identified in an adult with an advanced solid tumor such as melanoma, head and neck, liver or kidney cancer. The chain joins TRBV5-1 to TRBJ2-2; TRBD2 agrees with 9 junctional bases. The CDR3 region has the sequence CASSLGSLAGAGELFF. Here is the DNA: TGCGCCAGCAGCTTGGGATCCTTAGCGGGAGCCGGGGAGCTGTTTTTT.